The 4 T cell receptor beta chains below all came from one sample that was sequenced in a study of OX40 agonist ivuxolimab in advanced cancers. Library generation was performed with the immunoSEQ multiplex PCR assay. The immuneACCESS repertoire file appears here via TCRdb, limited to in-frame rearrangements. These files lack a portion of the clones; in checked studies, under half of the deficit traces to unresolved V genes, and the cause of the others is not known. This sample comprises some 80,000 clones, nearly 90% of them detected only once. The ten largest clones represent 0.65% to 0.9% of the sample. The specimen comprised CD4+ or CD8+ T cells sorted from blood, sampled in a trial of the OX40 agonist ivuxolimab. The receptors here all came from an adult with an advanced solid tumor such as melanoma, head and neck, liver or kidney cancer.

The chain is built from TRBV10-1 and TRBJ2-7, with 10 bases matching TRBD1. The V gene's germline CDR1 is WNHNN and CDR2 SYGVQD (reference sequence). Trimming removed 3 bases from V and 1 base from J; junction bases left unmatched: 9. The CDR3 is made up of 17 amino acids. The CDR3 here is CASSDSAPGQGSYEQYF. CDR3 sequence (DNA): TGCGCCAGCAGTGACTCGGCCCCGGGACAGGGGTCCTACGAGCAGTACTTC.

The chain employs TRBV6-1 and TRBJ1-5, with 7 bases aligning to TRBD1. CDR1 MNHNS and CDR2 SASEGT come from the germline V gene. V lost 5 bases and J lost 4; bases outside the gene matches: 8. The length of the CDR3 is 15 residues. This chain's CDR3 is CASSRGDRQNQPQHF. The CDR3, as DNA: TGTGCCAGCAGTAGGGGGGACAGACAAAATCAGCCCCAGCATTTT.

This clone came up a few times. The chain combines TRBV19 with TRBJ1-6; 9 nucleotides agree with TRBD1. The CDR3 extends over 15 amino acids. Losses at the gene ends were 4 bases for V and 8 bases for J; bases not matched to a gene: 6. The germline V gene has CDR1 LNHDA and CDR2 SQIVND (reference sequence). CDR3 nucleotide sequence: TGTGCCAGTAGTAGGACAGGGGAGACGGATTCACCCCTCCACTTT. Its translation: CASSRTGETDSPLHF.

This clone was counted a few times. The rearrangement uses TRBV18 and TRBJ1-1; D gene unclear. The CDR3 has 12 amino acids. V lost 3 bases to trimming and J lost 8 bases, with 10 bases between them. In germline, CDR1 is KGHSH, CDR2 LQKENI. CDR3 sequence (DNA): TGTGCCAGCTCACCGTCATCGGGGGAAGCTTTCTTT. Protein: CASSPSSGEAFF.